The 6 T cell receptor beta chains reported below all come from one sample, sequenced in a study of beta chain features in type 1 diabetes. Of the isolated RNA, all was reverse transcribed, and so the sequenced material was expressed TCRB transcripts. Clones were read by immunoSEQ multiplex PCR, and TCRdb kept only the in-frame ones, dropping some. The table records around 500,000 clones, 10% to 12% of them present only once. The sample taken for sequencing was naive CD4+ T cells from blood. All receptors come from a woman between 18 and 30 years old in good health.

V gene TRBV4-3 combines with J gene TRBJ2-7, with a tentative D call TRBD2 (5 bases). CDR1 and CDR2 from the germline V gene are LGHNA and YSLEER. Trimming took 1 base from V and 2 from J, leaving 9 bases between them. This CDR3 spans 14 amino acids. The CDR3 spells CASSQGVGAYEQYV. In nucleotides, the CDR3 is TGCGCCAGCAGCCAAGGGGTGGGAGCCTACGAGCAGTACGTC.

Only a few counts were recorded for this clone. The chain combines TRBV28 with TRBJ2-1; 9 nucleotides line up with TRBD2. With V trimmed by 0 bases and J by 0 bases, 0 bases remained unmatched. The V gene's germline CDR1 is MDHEN and CDR2 SYDVKM. The CDR3 sequence is 16 residues long. The CDR3 DNA sequence: TGTGCCAGCAGTTTATGGACTAGCGGCTCCTACAATGAGCAGTTCTTC. Amino acids: CASSLWTSGSYNEQFF.

The chain has TRBV6-1 and TRBJ2-1, with 7 bases identical to TRBD1. The CDR3 covers 15 residues. The junction had 9 bases not matched to a gene; V was cut back by 6 bases and J by 4 bases. Per germline, CDR1 MNHNS and CDR2 SASEGT. As DNA, the CDR3 is TGTGCCAGCAGGGCCGGACAGGATGGGTACAATGAGCAGTTCTTC. This encodes CASRAGQDGYNEQFF.

This clone occurred a few times. The chain recombines TRBV4-3 with TRBJ2-3; D is unclear. V gave up 4 bases and J gave up 1 base, with 12 bases separating them. This CDR3 region has 15 residues. CDR1 is LGHNA and CDR2 is YSLEER in the germline V gene. CDR3: CASSPKIKRTDTQYF. The CDR3 DNA reads TGCGCCAGCAGCCCGAAGATCAAACGCACAGATACGCAGTATTTT.

In its sample, this clone was seen a few times. The J gene is TRBJ2-7, the V gene TRBV7-2; a possible D gene is TRBD2 (6 bases). Germline-derived CDR1 and CDR2 are SGHTA and FQGNSA. The V end was cut by 1 base, the J end by 0 bases, with 7 bases between. The CDR3 totals 14 residues. In DNA form, the CDR3 reads TGTGCCAGCAGCTTAGTGCGGGGCTCCTACGAGCAGTACGTC. Encoded protein: CASSLVRGSYEQYV.

The rearrangement uses TRBV29-1 and TRBJ2-7; 7 bases map to TRBD2. The CDR3 runs 15 residues. Germline assignment: CDR1 SQVTM and CDR2 ANQGSEA. Trimming removed 6 bases from V and 5 bases from J; junction bases left unmatched: 16. This CDR3 is CSVLRWGGINDEQYF. In nucleotides, the CDR3 is TGCAGCGTCCTCCGGTGGGGAGGGATTAACGACGAGCAGTACTTC.